Sequencing of this T cell receptor beta chain was carried out in a study of blood T cell repertoires in COVID-19. Across the whole study: COVID-19 samples, acute and convalescent, were from the United States, Italy and Spain.

How the authors handled the data: By means of reference gene primer amplification, nucleated cell counts were estimated. TCRdb's copy holds only in-frame clones and misses some; the assay was immunoSEQ multiplex PCR. The V and J calls and the clone size are those of that table, but D and trimming were determined from the DNA. This sample carries 200,000 to 250,000 clones, about 90% of them seen once, and the ten largest clones take nearly 6.5%. From germline, CDR1 is MNHNS and CDR2 SASEGT. CDR3 length: 15 residues. After removal of 3 bases from V and 3 bases from J, the junction contained 5 bases not matched to a gene. In terms of age and location, participants ranged from roughly 18 to 89 years and lived in about two dozen US areas.

This clonotype originated in a woman aged 25 to 45 with acute COVID-19. The chain combines TRBV6-1 with TRBJ2-3, with 8 nucleotides matching TRBD2. Sample: PBMCs or T cells enriched from blood (not recorded which). CDR3 residues: CASSDRGGRTDTQYF. In DNA, the CDR3 is TGTGCCAGCAGTGATAGGGGCGGGAGGACAGATACGCAGTATTTT.